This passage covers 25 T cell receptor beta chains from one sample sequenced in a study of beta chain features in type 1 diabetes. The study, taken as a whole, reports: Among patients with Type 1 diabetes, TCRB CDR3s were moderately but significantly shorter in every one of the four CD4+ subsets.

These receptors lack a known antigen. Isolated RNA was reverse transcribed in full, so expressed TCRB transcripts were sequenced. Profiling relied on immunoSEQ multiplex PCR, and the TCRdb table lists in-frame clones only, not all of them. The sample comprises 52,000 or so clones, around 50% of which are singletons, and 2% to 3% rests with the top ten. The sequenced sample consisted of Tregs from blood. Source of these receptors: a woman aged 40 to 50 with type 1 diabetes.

CDR3 bases: TGTGCCAGCAGCTTAGACTATTGGACAGCCTACGAGCAGTACTTC. Protein product: CASSLDYWTAYEQYF. This chain joins TRBV7-9 and TRBJ2-5; the D gene is possibly TRBD1 (6 bases). The J call may be in error: the DNA end matches TRBJ2-7 better. This CDR3 has 15 amino acids. Germline CDR1 SEHNR, CDR2 FQNEAQ (reference sequence).

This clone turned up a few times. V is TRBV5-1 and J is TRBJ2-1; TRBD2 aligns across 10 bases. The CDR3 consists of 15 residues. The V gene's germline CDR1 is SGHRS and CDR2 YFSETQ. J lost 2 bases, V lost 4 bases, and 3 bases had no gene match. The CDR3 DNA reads TGCGCCAGCAGCGGCGGGACTAGCGCCTACAATGAGCAGTTCTTC. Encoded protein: CASSGGTSAYNEQFF.

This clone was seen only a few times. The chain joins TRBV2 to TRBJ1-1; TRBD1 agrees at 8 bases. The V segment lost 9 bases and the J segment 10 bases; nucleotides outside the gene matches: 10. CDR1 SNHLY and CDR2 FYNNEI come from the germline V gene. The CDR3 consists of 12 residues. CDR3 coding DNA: TGTGCCAGTGGTTCAGGGGGCGTGGGAGCTTTCTTT. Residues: CASGSGGVGAFF.

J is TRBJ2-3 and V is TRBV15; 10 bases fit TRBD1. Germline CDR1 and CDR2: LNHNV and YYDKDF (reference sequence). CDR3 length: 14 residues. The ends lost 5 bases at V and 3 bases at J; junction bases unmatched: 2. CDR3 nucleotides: TGTGCCACCAGCGGACAGGGGGGAACAGATACGCAGTATTTT. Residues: CATSGQGGTDTQYF.

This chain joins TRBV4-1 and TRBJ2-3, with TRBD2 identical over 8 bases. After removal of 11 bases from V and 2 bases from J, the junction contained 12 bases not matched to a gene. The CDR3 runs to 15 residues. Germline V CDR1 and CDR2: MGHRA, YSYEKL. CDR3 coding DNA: TGCGCCTCCAAGGCTAGCGGGTCCTCCACAGATACGCAGTATTTT. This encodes CASKASGSSTDTQYF.

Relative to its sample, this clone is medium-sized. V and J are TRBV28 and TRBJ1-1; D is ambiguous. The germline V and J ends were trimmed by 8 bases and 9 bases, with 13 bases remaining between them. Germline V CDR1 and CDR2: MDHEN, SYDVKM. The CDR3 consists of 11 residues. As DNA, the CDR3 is TGTGCCAGCCAGATCCCCGATAAAGCTTTCTTT. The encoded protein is CASQIPDKAFF.

The CDR3 coding sequence is TGTGCCAGCGCAATTGACAGGGCCGGGGAGCTGTTTTTT. Translated, it gives CASAIDRAGELFF. The gene calls are TRBV6-5 and TRBJ2-2, with TRBD1 matching 7 bases. With 8 bases clipped from V and 6 bases from J, the junction kept 6 bases outside the gene matches. Germline lookup yields CDR1 MNHEY and CDR2 SVGAGI. The CDR3 has 13 residues.

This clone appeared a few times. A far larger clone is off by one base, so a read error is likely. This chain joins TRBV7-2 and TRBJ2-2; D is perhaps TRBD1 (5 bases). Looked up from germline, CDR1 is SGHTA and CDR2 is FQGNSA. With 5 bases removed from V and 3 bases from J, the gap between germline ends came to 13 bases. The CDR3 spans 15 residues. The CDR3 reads CASSPMTVYTGELFF. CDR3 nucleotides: TGTGCCAGCAGCCCGATGACAGTCTACACCGGGGAGCTGTTTTTT.

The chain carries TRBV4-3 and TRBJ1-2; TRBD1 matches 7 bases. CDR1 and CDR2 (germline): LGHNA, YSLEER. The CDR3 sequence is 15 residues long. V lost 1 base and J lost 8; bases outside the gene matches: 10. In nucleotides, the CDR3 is TGCGCCAGCAGCCAAGGCACAGGGGCGCGGGAAGGCTACACCTTC. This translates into CASSQGTGAREGYTF.

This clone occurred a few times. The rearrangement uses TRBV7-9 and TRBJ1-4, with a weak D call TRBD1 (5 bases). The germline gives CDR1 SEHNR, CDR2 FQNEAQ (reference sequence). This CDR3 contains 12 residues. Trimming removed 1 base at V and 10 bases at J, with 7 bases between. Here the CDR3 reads CASSLGGAKLFF. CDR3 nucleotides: TGTGCCAGCAGCTTAGGCGGGGCAAAACTGTTTTTT.

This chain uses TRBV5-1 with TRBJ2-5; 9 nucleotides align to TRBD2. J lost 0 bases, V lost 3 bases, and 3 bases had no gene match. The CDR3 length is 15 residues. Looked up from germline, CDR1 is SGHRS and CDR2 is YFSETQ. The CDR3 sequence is CASSWASGNQETQYF. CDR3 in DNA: TGCGCCAGCAGCTGGGCTAGCGGGAACCAAGAGACCCAGTACTTC.

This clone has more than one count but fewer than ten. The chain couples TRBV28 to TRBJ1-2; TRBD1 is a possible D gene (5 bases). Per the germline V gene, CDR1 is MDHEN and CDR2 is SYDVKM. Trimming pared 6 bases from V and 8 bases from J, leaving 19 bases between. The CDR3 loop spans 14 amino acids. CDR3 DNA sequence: TGTGCCAGCAGCCCGGGCGGGGGTAATGGGGGCTACACCTTC. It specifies CASSPGGGNGGYTF.

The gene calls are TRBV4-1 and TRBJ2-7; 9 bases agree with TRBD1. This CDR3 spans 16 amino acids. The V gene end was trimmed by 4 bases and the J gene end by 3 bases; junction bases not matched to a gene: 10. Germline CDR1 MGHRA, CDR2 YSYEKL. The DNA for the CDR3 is TGCGCCAGCAGCCCCTATCATACGGGACAGGGCTACGAGCAGTACTTC. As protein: CASSPYHTGQGYEQYF.

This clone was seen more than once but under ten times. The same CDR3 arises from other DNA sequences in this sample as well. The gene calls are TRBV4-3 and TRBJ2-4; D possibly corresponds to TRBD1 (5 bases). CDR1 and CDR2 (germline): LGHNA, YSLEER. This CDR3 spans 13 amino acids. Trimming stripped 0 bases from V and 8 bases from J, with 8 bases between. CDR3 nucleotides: TGCGCCAGCAGCCAAGATTTAGGGGACATTCAGTACTTC. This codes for CASSQDLGDIQYF.

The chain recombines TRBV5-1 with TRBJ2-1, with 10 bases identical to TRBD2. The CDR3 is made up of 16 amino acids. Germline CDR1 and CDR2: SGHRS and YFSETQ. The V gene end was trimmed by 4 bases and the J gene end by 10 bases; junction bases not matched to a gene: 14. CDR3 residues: CASSPQGLAGAREQFF. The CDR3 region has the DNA TGCGCCAGCAGCCCCCAGGGGCTAGCGGGAGCTCGAGAGCAGTTCTTC. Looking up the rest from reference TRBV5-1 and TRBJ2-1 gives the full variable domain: KAGVTQTPRYLIKTRGQQVTLSCSPISGHRSVSWYQQTPGQGLQFLFEYFSETQRNKGNFPGRFSGRQFSNSRSEMNVSTLELGDSALYLCASSPQGLAGAREQFFGPGTRLTVL.

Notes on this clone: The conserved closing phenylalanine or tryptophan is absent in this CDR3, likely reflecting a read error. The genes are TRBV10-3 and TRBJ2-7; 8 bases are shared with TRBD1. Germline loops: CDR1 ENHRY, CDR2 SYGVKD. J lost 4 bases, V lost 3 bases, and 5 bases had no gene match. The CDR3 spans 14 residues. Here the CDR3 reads CAISDRDRGYEQYL. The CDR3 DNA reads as TGTGCCATCAGTGACCGCGACAGGGGATACGAGCAGTACCTC.

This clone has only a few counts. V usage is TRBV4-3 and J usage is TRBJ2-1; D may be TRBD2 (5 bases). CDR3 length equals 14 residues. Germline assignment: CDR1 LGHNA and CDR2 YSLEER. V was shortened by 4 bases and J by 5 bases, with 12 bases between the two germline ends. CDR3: CASSRIGLDNEQFF. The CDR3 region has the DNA TGCGCCAGCAGCCGGATTGGACTGGACAATGAGCAGTTCTTC.

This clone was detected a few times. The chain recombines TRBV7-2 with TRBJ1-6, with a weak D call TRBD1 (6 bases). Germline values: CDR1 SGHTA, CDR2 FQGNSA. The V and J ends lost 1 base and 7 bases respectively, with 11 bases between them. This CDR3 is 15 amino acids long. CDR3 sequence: CASSLVGGGNSPLHF. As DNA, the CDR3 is TGTGCCAGCAGCTTAGTTGGGGGCGGGAATTCACCCCTCCACTTT.

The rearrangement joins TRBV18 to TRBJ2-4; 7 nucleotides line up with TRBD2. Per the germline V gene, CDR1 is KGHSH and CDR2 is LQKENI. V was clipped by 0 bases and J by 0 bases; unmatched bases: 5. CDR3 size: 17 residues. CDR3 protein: CASSPPGGKVAKNIQYF. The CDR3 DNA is TGTGCCAGCTCACCACCGGGAGGGAAGGTAGCCAAAAACATTCAGTACTTC.

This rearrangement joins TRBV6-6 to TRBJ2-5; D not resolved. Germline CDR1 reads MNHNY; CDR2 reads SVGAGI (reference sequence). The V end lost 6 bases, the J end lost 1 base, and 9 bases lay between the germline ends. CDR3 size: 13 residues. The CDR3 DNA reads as TGTGCCAGCAGCCGAGATAGCCAAGAGACCCAGTACTTC. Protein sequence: CASSRDSQETQYF.

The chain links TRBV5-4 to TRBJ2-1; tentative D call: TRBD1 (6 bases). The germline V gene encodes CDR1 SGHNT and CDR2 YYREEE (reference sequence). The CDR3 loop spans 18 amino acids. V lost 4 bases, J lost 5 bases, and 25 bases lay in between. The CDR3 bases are TGTGCCAGCAGCCAAGGGTCACAGGGCCCGTTCGGCGACAATGAGCAGTTCTTC. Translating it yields CASSQGSQGPFGDNEQFF.

CDR3 in amino acids: CASSPAGRRNTEAFF. For the CDR3, the DNA is TGTGCCAGCAGCCCAGCGGGGAGGAGGAACACTGAAGCTTTCTTT. The chain is built from TRBV7-2 and TRBJ1-1; D remains ambiguous. Trimming took 5 bases from V and 1 from J, leaving 14 bases between them. The CDR3 runs to 15 residues. CDR1 is SGHTA, CDR2 FQGNSA, per germline.

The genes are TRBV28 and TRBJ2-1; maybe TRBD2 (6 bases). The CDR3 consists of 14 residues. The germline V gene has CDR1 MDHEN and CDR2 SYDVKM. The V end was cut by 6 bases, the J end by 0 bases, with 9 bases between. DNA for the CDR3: TGTGCCAGCAGGGGACTCCTCTCCTACAATGAGCAGTTCTTC. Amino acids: CASRGLLSYNEQFF.

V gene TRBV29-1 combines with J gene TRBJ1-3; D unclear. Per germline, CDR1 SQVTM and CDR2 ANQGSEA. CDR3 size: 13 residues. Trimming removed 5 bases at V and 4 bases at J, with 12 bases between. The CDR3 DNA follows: TGCAGCGTTCCAGGAGGTGGGGGAAACACCATATATTTT. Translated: CSVPGGGGNTIYF.

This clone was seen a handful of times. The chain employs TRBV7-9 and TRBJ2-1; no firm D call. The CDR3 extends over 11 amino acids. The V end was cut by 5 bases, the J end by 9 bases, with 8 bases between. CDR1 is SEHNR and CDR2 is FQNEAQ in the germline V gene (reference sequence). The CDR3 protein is CASSTLGEQFF. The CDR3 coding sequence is TGTGCCAGCAGCACCCTCGGTGAGCAGTTCTTC.